A single sample gave rise to the 18 T cell receptor beta chains below, sequenced in a study of cytomegalovirus exposure and HLA in healthy donors. Both 60 Vbeta primers and 13 Jbeta primers went into the PCR. Profiling relied on immunoSEQ multiplex PCR, and the TCRdb table lists in-frame clones only, not all of them. The sample yields some 200,000 clones, more than 65% seen once. The sequencing input was PBMCs. Receptors were obtained from a middle-aged man in good health and CMV-seronegative.

The CDR3 coding sequence is TGTGCCAGCAGTTTAAGTCTAGCGAACACCGGGGAGCTGTTTTTT. It specifies CASSLSLANTGELFF. The chain couples TRBV28 to TRBJ2-2; no reliable D call. CDR1 is MDHEN and CDR2 is SYDVKM in the germline V gene. The CDR3 runs 15 residues. The ends were cut back, 2 bases at V and 0 bases at J, with 7 bases in the middle.

Note on this clone: This CDR3 is also generated by other DNA sequences in the sample. CDR3 sequence (DNA): TGCGCCAGCAGCCCTGGACAGGGGGCCTACGAGCAGTACTTC. This translates into CASSPGQGAYEQYF. This rearrangement joins TRBV5-1 to TRBJ2-7; TRBD1 agrees at 10 bases. This CDR3 has 14 residues. Germline lookup yields CDR1 SGHRS and CDR2 YFSETQ. J gave up 2 bases and V 4 bases, and 3 bases lay outside the gene matches. The full variable domain, with the rest looked up from reference TRBV5-1 and TRBJ2-7, is KAGVTQTPRYLIKTRGQQVTLSCSPISGHRSVSWYQQTPGQGLQFLFEYFSETQRNKGNFPGRFSGRQFSNSRSEMNVSTLELGDSALYLCASSPGQGAYEQYFGPGTRLTVT.

This clone was seen a handful of times. The same CDR3 also results from other DNA sequences found in this sample. J is TRBJ1-5 and V is TRBV30; 9 nucleotides line up with TRBD1. V lost 5 bases, J lost 4 bases, and 0 bases stayed unmatched. The CDR3 is 12 amino acids. The germline CDR1 and CDR2 sequences are GTSNPN and SVGIG (reference sequence). CDR3 nucleotides: TGTGCCTGGGGGACAGGGAATCAGCCCCAGCATTTT. Protein sequence: CAWGTGNQPQHF.

The chain recombines TRBV7-3 with TRBJ2-2; tentatively, D is TRBD1 (6 bases). Germline-derived CDR1 and CDR2 are SGHTA and FQGTGA. The CDR3 consists of 14 residues. V was cut by 5 bases and J by 0 bases, with 7 bases left in between. CDR3 protein: CASSAGANTGELFF. The CDR3 region has the DNA TGTGCCAGCAGCGCAGGGGCGAACACCGGGGAGCTGTTTTTT.

DNA for the CDR3: TGTGCCAGCTGGGGGGGATGGCGGGGGGCCTACGAGCAGTACTTC. Protein sequence: CASWGGWRGAYEQYF. The chain carries TRBV7-9 and TRBJ2-7, with TRBD2 identical over 8 bases. J lost 2 bases, V lost 8 bases, and 11 bases had no gene match. Germline lookup yields CDR1 SEHNR and CDR2 FQNEAQ (reference sequence). The CDR3 runs 15 residues.

In nucleotides, the CDR3 is TGTGCCAGCAGTTCCCACAACAGGGGGGACACTGAAGCTTTCTTT. It codes for CASSSHNRGDTEAFF. V is TRBV28 and J is TRBJ1-1; TRBD1 agrees at 8 bases. After removal of 4 bases from V and 3 bases from J, the junction contained 7 bases not matched to a gene. The CDR3 totals 15 residues. The germline V gene encodes CDR1 MDHEN and CDR2 SYDVKM.

The rearrangement uses TRBV6-4 and TRBJ1-2; TRBD1 is a possible D gene (5 bases). Germline assignment: CDR1 MRHNA and CDR2 SNTAGT. Trimming pared 2 bases from V and 8 bases from J, leaving 15 bases between. The CDR3 runs to 14 residues. CDR3 loop: CASSDPNPGGGYTF. Here the CDR3 DNA reads TGTGCCAGCAGTGACCCCAACCCCGGGGGGGGCTACACCTTC.

The chain recombines TRBV19 with TRBJ2-5; 7 nucleotides align to TRBD1. The CDR3 covers 14 residues. The V segment lost 6 bases and the J segment 0 bases; nucleotides outside the gene matches: 4. Germline-derived CDR1 and CDR2 are LNHDA and SQIVND (reference sequence). The CDR3 DNA sequence: TGTGCCAGTAGCCCCGACAGGGACCAAGAGACCCAGTACTTC. It is translated as CASSPDRDQETQYF.

The chain couples TRBV14 to TRBJ2-5; D gene unclear. The CDR3 runs 12 residues. V lost 0 bases, J lost 7 bases, and 6 bases lay in between. The germline V gene has CDR1 SGHDN and CDR2 FVKESK. In nucleotides, the CDR3 is TGTGCCAGCAGCCAAGAGTCGGGGACCCAGTACTTC. Residues: CASSQESGTQYF.

The chain joins TRBV9 to TRBJ1-3; D perhaps matches TRBD1 (6 bases). This CDR3 has 16 amino acids. CDR1 SGDLS and CDR2 YYNGEE come from the germline V gene. With 4 bases removed from V and 1 base from J, the gap between germline ends came to 15 bases. The CDR3 loop is CASSPGGGDSGNTIYF. As DNA, the CDR3 is TGTGCCAGCAGCCCCGGGGGGGGCGATTCTGGAAACACCATATATTTT. Full variable domain (missing parts from reference TRBV9 and TRBJ1-3): DSGVTQTPKHLITATGQRVTLRCSPRSGDLSVYWYQQSLDQGLQFLIQYYNGEERAKGNILERFSAQQFPDLHSELNLSSLELGDSALYFCASSPGGGDSGNTIYFGEGSWLTVV.

This clone was observed a few times. The CDR3 DNA sequence: TGTGCCAGCAGCCACCTAGCGGGAGGGGAGCAGTTCTTC. Translated, it gives CASSHLAGGEQFF. The chain has TRBV11-3 and TRBJ2-1; 12 nucleotides align to TRBD2. The CDR3 loop spans 13 amino acids. J lost 10 bases, V lost 5 bases, and 3 bases had no gene match. Germline-derived CDR1 and CDR2 are SGHNT and YENEEA.

The chain couples TRBV2 to TRBJ2-1; D is uncertain. The germline V gene encodes CDR1 SNHLY and CDR2 FYNNEI. Deletions cut 2 bases from V and 8 bases from J, with 16 bases between. The CDR3 extends over 15 amino acids. This CDR3 is CASSEIRANGDEQFF. The DNA for the CDR3 is TGTGCCAGCAGTGAAATACGCGCCAATGGTGATGAGCAGTTCTTC.

This clone came up a few times. This chain uses TRBV27 with TRBJ1-4; a possible D gene is TRBD1 (5 bases). CDR1 and CDR2 (germline): MNHEY, SMNVEV (reference sequence). The V end lost 6 bases, the J end lost 2 bases, and 10 bases lay between the germline ends. The CDR3 is made up of 14 amino acids. The CDR3 region is CASSTGGTNEKLFF. The CDR3 DNA reads TGTGCCAGCAGCACGGGGGGGACTAATGAAAAACTGTTTTTT.

V gene TRBV23-1 combines with J gene TRBJ2-1, with TRBD1 as a possible D gene (6 bases). TRBV23-1 is given ORF status, its function remaining uncertain. Trimming took 7 bases from V and 1 from J, leaving 20 bases between them. The CDR3 runs to 17 residues. CDR3 coding DNA: TGCGCCAGCATGGTAGGGGGAAATAAGCGGTCCTACAATGAGCAGTTCTTC. Translating it yields CASMVGGNKRSYNEQFF.

The chain carries TRBV28 and TRBJ2-7; TRBD1 aligns across 9 bases. After removal of 4 bases from V and 3 bases from J, the junction contained 7 bases not matched to a gene. The CDR3 extends over 15 amino acids. Looked up from germline, CDR1 is MDHEN and CDR2 is SYDVKM. CDR3 sequence: CASSSDGQGFYEQYF. DNA for the CDR3: TGTGCCAGCAGTTCCGATGGACAGGGGTTCTACGAGCAGTACTTC.

This clone is a singleton in its sample. The chain uses TRBV28 and TRBJ2-7; perhaps TRBD1 as D (6 bases). CDR3 length: 13 amino acids. Germline CDR1 is MDHEN and CDR2 is SYDVKM. Trimming shortened V by 5 bases and J by 6 bases, and 14 bases separated the two germline ends. The CDR3 DNA reads as TGTGCCAGCAGTCGGACAGTCTTAAGCGAGCAGTACTTC. Translation: CASSRTVLSEQYF.

The rearrangement joins TRBV19 to TRBJ1-2; 8 bases line up with TRBD1. The germline V gene has CDR1 LNHDA and CDR2 SQIVND (reference sequence). V was pared by 6 bases and J by 2 bases, with 5 bases of the junction left unmatched. The CDR3 consists of 14 residues. The CDR3: CASSGWTGNYGYTF. The CDR3 DNA reads as TGTGCCAGTAGCGGTTGGACAGGGAACTATGGCTACACCTTC.

This clone was seen a few times. The chain is built from TRBV19 and TRBJ2-7, with 9 bases identical to TRBD2. With 5 bases clipped from V and 0 bases from J, the junction kept 2 bases outside the gene matches. The CDR3 is made up of 14 amino acids. The germline V gene has CDR1 LNHDA and CDR2 SQIVND (reference sequence). The CDR3 spells CASSPSGNSYEQYF. The CDR3 nucleotides read TGTGCCAGTAGTCCTAGCGGGAACTCCTACGAGCAGTACTTC.